This TCR beta chain came from a study of cytomegalovirus exposure and HLA in healthy donors. Study-wide background: From HLA-typed donors, an early data release held approximately 85 million unique TCRs.

The study, taken as a whole, reports: Trimming of TCR beta V- and J-genes showed a link, identified in a later analysis, to a missense DCLRE1C variant.

PCR was performed using 60 Vbeta and 13 Jbeta primers. The data were produced by immunoSEQ multiplex PCR, yet TCRdb's version contains in-frame clones alone and is incomplete. The repertoire holds around 130,000 clones, with over 6.5% as singletons. CDR3 length: 14 residues. Germline V lookup: CDR1 ENHRY, CDR2 SYGVKD. The V end lost 10 bases, the J end lost 5 bases, and 19 bases lay between the germline ends. These donors counted as nominally healthy when sampled, but unrecorded immune exposures were likely. This clone was detected only a few times. The antigen remains unidentified. The chain uses TRBV10-3 and TRBJ2-3, with D maybe TRBD1 (7 bases). This TCR derives from a woman aged 40 to 50 in good health and CMV-seropositive. Material for sequencing was PBMCs. The CDR3: CASRGAANLDTQYF. The CDR3 coding sequence is TGTGCCAGCAGGGGGGCGGCTAATTTAGATACGCAGTATTTT.